These 3 T cell receptor beta chains were all obtained from the same sample, sequenced in a study of CD8 T cells in Susac syndrome. When the RNA was reverse transcribed, random hexamers were used with an input of roughly 0.5 to 1 ug. One entry per CDR3 protein results from TCRdb running MiXCR on the immunoSEQ multiplex PCR reads. The profile shows some 300,000 distinct CDR3 sequences, about 89% of them singletons. Sequenced input: CD8+ T cells from PBMCs. Every receptor here comes from a human donor with multiple sclerosis.

This rearrangement joins TRBV27 to TRBJ2-2, with TRBD1 as a possible D gene (6 bases). Germline V gene sequence: CDR1 MNHEY, CDR2 SMNVEV (reference sequence). The V end was cut by 7 bases, the J end by 7 bases, with 16 bases between. The CDR3 is 14 amino acids. CDR3 DNA: TGTGCCAGCACCCGCCAGTGGGGACACGGGGAGCTGTTTTTT. Its translation: CASTRQWGHGELFF.

The gene calls are TRBV30 and TRBJ1-1, with 7 bases fitting TRBD1. CDR1 GTSNPN and CDR2 SVGIG come from the germline V gene (reference sequence). Germline trimming cut 4 bases from V and 0 bases from J; bases unmatched to any gene: 8. CDR3 length: 15 residues. CDR3 DNA sequence: TGTGCCTGGAATTCGGGACAGAGCATGAACACTGAAGCTTTCTTT. It yields the protein CAWNSGQSMNTEAFF. Full variable domain (remainder filled in from reference TRBV30 and TRBJ1-1): SQTIHQWPATLVQPVGSPLSLECTVEGTSNPNLYWYRQAAGRGLQLLFYSVGIGQISSEVPQNLSASRPQDRQFILSSKKLLLSDSGFYLCAWNSGQSMNTEAFFGQGTRLTVV.

V is TRBV19 and J is TRBJ1-2, with D hard to call. Trimming shortened V by 3 bases and J by 5 bases, and 13 bases separated the two germline ends. From germline, CDR1 is LNHDA and CDR2 SQIVND (reference sequence). The CDR3 has 14 residues. The CDR3 region is CASSMTTVGYGYTF. In nucleotides, the CDR3 is TGTGCCAGTAGTATGACCACAGTGGGATATGGCTACACCTTC.